The clone carrying this T cell receptor (beta chain) was found a few times. These data originate in a study of blood T cell repertoires in COVID-19. This CDR3 spans 15 amino acids. The germline V gene encodes CDR1 LGHDT and CDR2 YNNKEL (reference sequence). J was trimmed by 6 bases and V by 1 base; bases with no gene match: 4. This table comes from immunoSEQ multiplex PCR, and its TCRdb copy is limited to in-frame clones, with some not included. The sample contains about 140,000 clones, 77% of which appear only once. Source material: peripheral blood. This receptor was identified in a woman between 45 and 60 years old with active or convalescent COVID-19. J is TRBJ2-3 and V is TRBV3-1 (or the pseudogene TRBV3-2); 10 positions agree with TRBD2. CDR3 sequence reads: CASSQAASGSDTQYF. CDR3 nucleotide sequence: TGTGCCAGCAGCCAAGCGGCTAGCGGGAGTGATACGCAGTATTTT.